This T cell receptor beta chain was captured in a study of post-analysis software for immune sequencing data. Study conclusions and caveats: Relative to controls, patients had several TRBV segments at higher frequency, with TRBV5-6, TRBV5-1 and TRBV20-1 among these. Significantly lower normalized Chao1 diversity was seen in multiple sclerosis patients than in controls.

About this clonotype: What it binds is not known.

cDNA libraries of TCR beta carried unique molecular identifiers. The yield from roughly 1 to 10 million T cells was 500,000 or so cDNA molecules in total. TCRdb re-called the PCR reads with MiXCR, one entry per CDR3 protein. The sample yields 180,000 or so distinct CDR3 sequences, over 25% seen once. The CDR3 is 15 amino acids. Germline-derived CDR1 and CDR2 are MNHNS and SASEGT. V lost 3 bases, J lost 0 bases, and 11 bases lay in between. The origin of this receptor is a girl between 2 and 17 years old with multiple sclerosis. The chain uses TRBV6-1 and TRBJ1-1; D is possibly TRBD1 (6 bases). What was sequenced was blood. The chain's CDR3 is CASSDPGAVNTEAFF. For the CDR3, the DNA is TGTGCCAGCAGTGATCCAGGGGCCGTGAACACTGAAGCTTTCTTT.